This T cell receptor beta chain was sequenced in a study of sequential checkpoint blockade in melanoma. TCRdb keeps only in-frame clones here, not all; method: immunoSEQ multiplex PCR. This repertoire shows approximately 7,700 clones, 50% to 75% found once; its top ten account for 8.7%. CDR3 length: 18 residues. J gave up 7 bases and V 6 bases, and 21 bases lay outside the gene matches. Germline loops: CDR1 MGHRA, CDR2 YSYEKL. Treatment denoted: randomized to nivolumab then ipilimumab (arm A) or the reverse (arm B). None of the patients previously received DNA-damaging chemotherapy. The sequence derives from a human donor with melanoma. The chain couples TRBV4-1 to TRBJ1-2; 9 bases are shared with TRBD1. This material consisted of CD8+ T cells sorted from blood (inferred from file names), taken from a patient given nivolumab and ipilimumab in sequence. CDR3 loop: CASSLPGQGIGIMGGYTF. The CDR3 DNA sequence: TGCGCCAGCAGTCTTCCGGGACAGGGAATTGGAATAATGGGTGGCTACACCTTC.